One T cell receptor (beta chain) is described in this entry. Its antigen is undetermined. Germline CDR1 reads MDHEN; CDR2 reads SYDVKM. Trimming took 5 bases from V and 8 from J, leaving 18 bases between them. This CDR3 is built from 14 residues. Every one of the donors was a Caucasian adult that lived in Nashville, Tennessee. These data are taken from a study of shared clonotypes between healthy human individuals. Points from the study as a whole: In having few donors, the study represented limited genetic and exposure-history diversity.

The test was conducted at deep level. Here immunoSEQ multiplex PCR was the method, and the copy in TCRdb shows in-frame clones only, minus some. The sample has roughly 1 million clones, around 74% seen once; the top ten hold around 1.5%. The J gene is TRBJ1-2, the V gene TRBV28; D not certain. This receptor was taken from a man younger than 35 in good health. The sample taken for sequencing was memory CD4+ T cells sorted from blood. Subset here: CD45RA-negative fraction. CDR3 sequence (DNA): TGTGCCAGCAGTCTCTTACGACCCGGAGCGGGCTACACCTTC. Its translation is CASSLLRPGAGYTF.